The TCR beta chain under discussion was sequenced for a study of blood T cell repertoires in COVID-19. Study-wide context: Sites in the United States, Italy and Spain provided acute and convalescent COVID-19 samples.

Libraries were prepared by immunoSEQ multiplex PCR; TCRdb keeps only in-frame clonotypes and omits some of them. The sample lists roughly 62,000 clones; around 87% were seen once. The germline V and J ends were trimmed by 5 bases and 6 bases, with 16 bases remaining between them. Germline CDR1 reads KGHSH; CDR2 reads LQKENI. The CDR3 totals 14 residues. This clone has just one count. The sequence came from a human donor with active COVID-19. The donor label of this sample is uncertain. The V gene is TRBV18, the J gene TRBJ1-1, with D possibly being TRBD1 (5 bases). The sample taken for sequencing was peripheral blood. The CDR3 spells CASSRPLQAPEAFF. In DNA, the CDR3 is TGTGCCAGCTCAAGACCGCTACAGGCCCCTGAAGCTTTCTTT.